This is a list of T cell receptor beta chains from one sample in a study of blood T cell repertoires in COVID-19. Assay: immunoSEQ multiplex PCR; the TCRdb copy retains only in-frame clones and omits some. This table holds some 300,000 clones, nearly 90% found once. The specimen was PBMCs or T cells enriched from blood (not recorded which). Every receptor here comes from a woman aged 18 to 35 with acute COVID-19. CDR3s include the opening cysteine and the closing phenylalanine or tryptophan. The D gene is left open where the match is weak. The size field is filled for only some rows; it gives once, few, many or a size class.

V: TRBV11-1
J: TRBJ1-1
size: NA
D: TRBD1
length: 15
DNA: TGTGCCAGCAGCTTAGGGCTGGACAGGTACACTGAAGCTTTCTTT
CDR3: CASSLGLDRYTEAFF

V: TRBV7-9
J: TRBJ1-5
size: NA
D: NA
length: 15
DNA: TGTGCCAGCAGCTTGTCCGTGGCAGGGGAACAGCCCCAGCATTTT
CDR3: CASSLSVAGEQPQHF

V: TRBV19
J: TRBJ2-3
size: NA
D: TRBD2
length: 18
DNA: TGTGCCAGTAGTATAGATCTTGGGCTAGCGGGAGCCCTAGATACGCAGTATTTT
CDR3: CASSIDLGLAGALDTQYF

V: TRBV5-8
J: TRBJ1-2
size: NA
D: TRBD1
length: 15
DNA: TGTGCCAGCAGCTTAGGACAGGCTGACAACTATGGCTACACCTTC
CDR3: CASSLGQADNYGYTF

V: TRBV6-5
J: TRBJ2-1
size: NA
D: TRBD2
length: 14
DNA: TGTGCCAGCAGCCAGAGGACTAGCGGCAATGAGCAGTTCTTC
CDR3: CASSQRTSGNEQFF

V: TRBV6-6
J: TRBJ2-7
size: few
D: NA
length: 12
DNA: TGTGCCAGCAGAGGGGGGGGCCACGAGCAGTACTTC
CDR3: CASRGGGHEQYF

V: TRBV29-1
J: TRBJ1-4
size: few
D: NA
length: 15
DNA: TGCAGCGTTGCGGGGGGCCCCGCAACTAATGAAAAACTGTTTTTT
CDR3: CSVAGGPATNEKLFF

V: TRBV14
J: TRBJ2-5
size: NA
D: NA
length: 13
DNA: TGTGCCAGCAGCCAAGGCCTAATAGAGACCCAGTACTTC
CDR3: CASSQGLIETQYF

V: TRBV14
J: TRBJ1-1
size: NA
D: NA
length: 15
DNA: TGTGCCAGCAGAGTACAGGGTTTCGGGAACACTGAAGCTTTCTTT
CDR3: CASRVQGFGNTEAFF

V: TRBV14
J: TRBJ1-1
size: NA
D: NA
length: 17
DNA: TGTGCCAGCAGCCAAGAATTAGGGGGGGCGGCGGCCACTGAAGCTTTCTTT
CDR3: CASSQELGGAAATEAFF

V: TRBV7-2
J: TRBJ1-5
size: NA
D: NA
length: 13
DNA: TGTGCCAGCAGAACATATAGCAATCAGCCCCAGCATTTT
CDR3: CASRTYSNQPQHF

V: TRBV7-3
J: TRBJ2-3
size: once
D: NA
length: 13
DNA: TGTGCCAGCAGCGCCGGGACACCAGATACGCAGTATTTT
CDR3: CASSAGTPDTQYF

V: TRBV19
J: TRBJ1-1
size: NA
D: NA
length: 14
DNA: TGTGCCAGTAGTATCTCGAGACAGAACACTGAAGCTTTCTTT
CDR3: CASSISRQNTEAFF

V: TRBV12-3/TRBV12-4
J: TRBJ2-1
size: NA
D: NA
length: 11
DNA: TGTGCCAGCAGTTTAGAACGGTGGCAGTTCTTC
CDR3: CASSLERWQFF

V: TRBV18
J: TRBJ1-4
size: NA
D: NA
length: 16
DNA: TGTGCCAGCTCTCGCGTCGCCGGGACTCGGGGGGCAAAACTGTTTTTT
CDR3: CASSRVAGTRGAKLFF

V: TRBV28
J: TRBJ1-2
size: NA
D: NA
length: 14
DNA: TGTGCCAGCAGTTTAATGGGGTACAGGGTACCCAGCACCTTC
CDR3: CASSLMGYRVPSTF

V: TRBV5-6
J: TRBJ2-7
size: NA
D: TRBD1
length: 17
DNA: TGTGCCAGCAGCTTGAGGGGGCCCGGGACAGGGGCCTACGAGCAGTACTTC
CDR3: CASSLRGPGTGAYEQYF

V: TRBV19
J: TRBJ2-3
size: NA
D: NA
length: 14
DNA: TGTGCCAGTCAGTCTCTCGAGGGATCCGATACGCAGTATTTT
CDR3: CASQSLEGSDTQYF

V: TRBV12-3/TRBV12-4
J: TRBJ1-2
size: NA
D: NA
length: 11
DNA: TGTGCCAGCAGTCTTAACTATGGCTACACCTTC
CDR3: CASSLNYGYTF

V: TRBV9
J: TRBJ2-2
size: NA
D: TRBD2
length: 17
DNA: TGTGCCAGCAGCGTCGGACTAGCGGGAGACTACACCGGGGAGCTGTTTTTT
CDR3: CASSVGLAGDYTGELFF

V: TRBV6-4
J: TRBJ2-2
size: once
D: NA
length: 14
DNA: TGTGCCAGCAGAAGCATCGCGAACACCGGGGAGCTGTTTTTT
CDR3: CASRSIANTGELFF

V: TRBV28
J: TRBJ2-4
size: once
D: NA
length: 19
DNA: TGTGCCAGCAGTCCACAGGGGAAGGAGGGACAAAAACATTACTTTTCTCAGTACTTC
CDR3: CASSPQGKEGQKHYFSQYF

V: TRBV5-6
J: TRBJ2-7
size: NA
D: TRBD1
length: 13
DNA: TGTGCCAGCAGCCCGGGACAGGGAGTGATACAGTACTTC
CDR3: CASSPGQGVIQYF

V: TRBV12-3/TRBV12-4
J: TRBJ2-2
size: once
D: NA
length: 13
DNA: TGTGCCAGCAGGTACAGGGTAGGAGAGGAGCTGTTTTTT
CDR3: CASRYRVGEELFF

V: TRBV29-1
J: TRBJ2-1
size: NA
D: NA
length: 12
DNA: TGCAGCGTGCCTAGCTCCTACAATGAGCAGTTCTTC
CDR3: CSVPSSYNEQFF

V: TRBV7-2
J: TRBJ1-2
size: NA
D: NA
length: 13
DNA: TGTGCCAGCAGCCCGACAGTACCCTATGGCTACACCTTC
CDR3: CASSPTVPYGYTF

V: TRBV12-3/TRBV12-4
J: TRBJ2-1
size: NA
D: NA
length: 13
DNA: TGTGCCAGCAGTTATCTAGCTACTAATGAGCAGTTCTTC
CDR3: CASSYLATNEQFF

V: TRBV10-3
J: TRBJ1-2
size: NA
D: NA
length: 15
DNA: TGTGCCATCAATGTCGGGCCCGGGAGTGTCTATGGCTACACCTTC
CDR3: CAINVGPGSVYGYTF

V: TRBV2
J: TRBJ2-3
size: NA
D: NA
length: 18
DNA: TGTGCCAGCAGTGATGGTATTGGGGACACGGTTATGTCAGATACGCAGTATTTT
CDR3: CASSDGIGDTVMSDTQYF

V: TRBV20-1
J: TRBJ1-5
size: NA
D: TRBD1
length: 13
DNA: TGCAGTGCTAGTCCCAGGGGGTATCAGCCCCAGCATTTT
CDR3: CSASPRGYQPQHF

V: TRBV19
J: TRBJ2-1
size: NA
D: TRBD2
length: 13
DNA: TGTGCCAGCGAAGCGGGAGGATACAATGAGCAGTTCTTC
CDR3: CASEAGGYNEQFF

V: TRBV2
J: TRBJ2-7
size: NA
D: TRBD2
length: 12
DNA: TGTGCCAGCGGCGGGAGCGGCTACGAGCAGTACTTC
CDR3: CASGGSGYEQYF

V: TRBV3-1/TRBV3-2
J: TRBJ1-2
size: NA
D: NA
length: 13
DNA: TGTGCCAGCAGCCAAGAGGTTCAGGGCGGCTACACCTTC
CDR3: CASSQEVQGGYTF

V: TRBV28
J: TRBJ1-5
size: NA
D: NA
length: 16
DNA: TGTGCCAGCAGTCCCCAACAGGGAAAAAGCAATCAGCCCCAGCATTTT
CDR3: CASSPQQGKSNQPQHF

V: TRBV28
J: TRBJ2-3
size: NA
D: TRBD1
length: 13
DNA: TGTGCCAGCAGTGAACAGGGGGCAGATACGCAGTATTTT
CDR3: CASSEQGADTQYF

V: TRBV5-1
J: TRBJ2-7
size: NA
D: TRBD2
length: 14
DNA: TGCGCCAGCAGCTTAAGGCGGGAGTTGAACGAGCAGTACTTC
CDR3: CASSLRRELNEQYF

V: TRBV7-2
J: TRBJ2-6
size: NA
D: NA
length: 17
DNA: TGTGCCAGCAGCTTAGGGCGTCAGGGGTCTGGGGCCAACGTCCTGACTTTC
CDR3: CASSLGRQGSGANVLTF

V: TRBV9
J: TRBJ2-7
size: once
D: NA
length: 15
DNA: TGTGCCAGCAGCGTAGGGGCAGGGGCCTCCTACGAGCAGTACTTC
CDR3: CASSVGAGASYEQYF

V: TRBV27
J: TRBJ2-7
size: NA
D: TRBD1
length: 15
DNA: TGTGCCAGCAGTAGCTTGGGGACAGGGCAATACGAGCAGTACTTC
CDR3: CASSSLGTGQYEQYF

V: TRBV5-1
J: TRBJ2-2
size: few
D: NA
length: 16
DNA: TGCGCCAGCAGCTTGGGGGGACTCTTAATAACCGGGGAGCTGTTTTTT
CDR3: CASSLGGLLITGELFF

V: TRBV7-9
J: TRBJ2-1
size: few
D: TRBD2
length: 15
DNA: TGTGCCAGCAGCGTAGCGGGAGGGCGGTACAATGAGCAGTTCTTC
CDR3: CASSVAGGRYNEQFF

V: TRBV11-2
J: TRBJ2-3
size: NA
D: TRBD2
length: 18
DNA: TGTGCCAGCAGCTTAGATTGGACTAGCGGGAGTAGTACAGATACGCAGTATTTT
CDR3: CASSLDWTSGSSTDTQYF